This record covers a single T cell receptor beta chain. These data are taken from a study of shared clonotypes between healthy human individuals. CD8 cells regarded as naive lacked CD45RO, were positively chosen for CCR7, and omitted terminally differentiated effector memory CD45RA+ cells. The ends lost 5 bases at V and 6 bases at J; junction bases unmatched: 9. The CDR3 length is 16 residues. CDR1 MNHEY and CDR2 SMNVEV come from the germline V gene (reference sequence). Investigators spread the genomic DNA of each subset evenly over several immunoSEQ plates. Some clones are missing from TCRdb's copy, which holds only in-frame ones; the method was immunoSEQ multiplex PCR. The sample lists approximately 840,000 clones; approximately 96% were seen once.

The sample consisted of naive CD8+ T cells sorted from blood. This sequence joins TRBV27 and TRBJ2-1; the match to TRBD2 covers 11 bases. The clonotype originates from a man younger than 40 in good health. The DNA for the CDR3 is TGTGCCAGCAGTCCCGAGCCGGGACTAGCGGTCAATGAGCAGTTCTTC. The encoded protein is CASSPEPGLAVNEQFF.